This T cell receptor beta chain came from a study of blood T cell repertoires in COVID-19. Across the whole study: PBMCs, B-cell-depleted T cells, or T cells were the source of the cDNA or gDNA that made up the material.

Seattle enrolled patients during active infection and tracked them longitudinally. In germline, CDR1 is KGHDR, CDR2 SFDVKD. The CDR3 has 15 residues. V shed 2 bases, J shed 7 bases, and the junction held 6 bases outside the gene matches. Sequencing used immunoSEQ multiplex PCR; TCRdb keeps in-frame clones, though not all of them. The profile shows about 340,000 clones, about nine tenths of them singletons. The chain carries TRBV24-1 and TRBJ1-4, with 7 positions matching TRBD1. The sequence was obtained from a woman aged 70-85 years with COVID-19, enrolled during active disease. Sequenced material: peripheral blood. CDR3 residues: CATSDSTGYSEKLFF. In DNA form, the CDR3 reads TGTGCCACCAGTGATTCGACAGGGTATTCTGAAAAACTGTTTTTT.